This T cell receptor beta chain was sequenced during a study of blood T cell repertoires in COVID-19. In the study's own analysis: Estimated nucleated cell counts came from reference gene primer amplification. Clones were sequenced by immunoSEQ multiplex PCR, and TCRdb holds only the in-frame ones, with some missing. The DNA gave D and trimming, while V, J and clone size come from that table. There are roughly 250,000 clones in the sample; around 90% occur only once, and 7.2% lies in the top ten. This CDR3 spans 13 amino acids. CDR1 is WNHNN and CDR2 is SYGVQD in the germline V gene (reference sequence). The V end lost 6 bases, the J end lost 4 bases, and 10 bases lay between the germline ends.

J is TRBJ1-5 and V is TRBV10-1; maybe TRBD1 (5 bases). The sequence derives from a man in his 60s who had recovered from COVID-19. The material sequenced was peripheral blood. The CDR3 loop is CASSKEGNQPQHF. Written as DNA, the CDR3 is TGCGCCAGCAGCAAGGAGGGGAATCAGCCCCAGCATTTT.